These T cell receptor beta chains were read from a single sample in a study of cytomegalovirus exposure and HLA in healthy donors. Here immunoSEQ multiplex PCR was the method, and the copy in TCRdb shows in-frame clones only, minus some. The sample shows some 110,000 clones, over 60% of them seen only once. The specimen was PBMCs. Receptor source: a young woman in good health and CMV-seropositive. CDR3s include the opening cysteine and the closing phenylalanine or tryptophan. A D gene is named only where the DNA matches it firmly. Rows give clone size only sometimes, using once, few, many, or a class for an expanded clone.

size	V	J	length	D	DNA	CDR3
NA	TRBV5-1	TRBJ2-7	13	TRBD2	TGCGCCAGCAGACTAGCGGGCGCCTACGAGCAGTACTTC	CASRLAGAYEQYF
NA	TRBV5-1	TRBJ2-7	15	NA	TGCGCCAGCAGCTTGGCCCGGAGCGGAGGAGCCGAGCAGTACTTC	CASSLARSGGAEQYF
NA	TRBV7-3	TRBJ1-1	14	NA	TGTGCCAGCAGCAAACAGGGTTCGAACACTGAAGCTTTCTTT	CASSKQGSNTEAFF
NA	TRBV9	TRBJ1-2	19	NA	TGTGCCAGCAGCGAAAGTTGGGACGGGGGGTTCACGGGCATATATGGCTACACCTTC	CASSESWDGGFTGIYGYTF
NA	TRBV7-9	TRBJ1-3	14	NA	TGTGCCAGCAGCTTGTTCCGGGAAGGAAACACCATATATTTT	CASSLFREGNTIYF
NA	TRBV2	TRBJ1-1	13	TRBD1	TGTGCCAGCAGCAGACAGGGTGGGACTGAAGCTTTCTTT	CASSRQGGTEAFF
NA	TRBV19	TRBJ2-7	16	NA	TGTGCCAGTAGTATTCGATCCAGCGGACGCTCCTACGAGCAGTACTTC	CASSIRSSGRSYEQYF
NA	TRBV10-3	TRBJ1-1	13	NA	TGTGCCATCAGGCAGGGGTCTGACACTGAAGCTTTCTTT	CAIRQGSDTEAFF
NA	TRBV11-3	TRBJ2-1	18	TRBD1	TGTGCCAGCAGCTTAGATCTCTTCGTGGGGACAGGGCTGAATGAGCAGTTCTTC	CASSLDLFVGTGLNEQFF
NA	TRBV18	TRBJ1-3	16	NA	TGTGCCAGCTCACCTGCCAACAGGGACGCAGGAAACACCATATATTTT	CASSPANRDAGNTIYF
NA	TRBV6-6	TRBJ1-1	15	TRBD1	TGTGCCAGCAGTTACTCAGACCCGGGACAGGGTGAAGCTTTCTTT	CASSYSDPGQGEAFF
few	TRBV7-9	TRBJ2-4	14	TRBD1	TGTGCCAGCAGCGCCCCCGGGACAGGGGCCATTCAGTACTTC	CASSAPGTGAIQYF
NA	TRBV6-1	TRBJ1-2	13	NA	TGTGCCAGCAGCGTACAGGGAGACTATGGCTACACCTTC	CASSVQGDYGYTF
NA	TRBV5-1	TRBJ1-1	11	NA	TGCGCCAGCAGCTCCACAGGGGAAGCTTTCTTT	CASSSTGEAFF
few	TRBV5-1	TRBJ2-7	15	NA	TGCGCCAGCAGGGGGAACAGGGATCTATACTACGAGCAGTACTTC	CASRGNRDLYYEQYF
NA	TRBV10-3	TRBJ1-2	13	NA	TGTGCCATTCTGGGGCCGGCAAGCTATGGCTACACCTTC	CAILGPASYGYTF
NA	TRBV7-9	TRBJ2-7	14	TRBD2	TGTGCCAGCAGCCTTAGCGGGAGGGGGTACGAGCAGTACTTC	CASSLSGRGYEQYF
NA	TRBV6-5	TRBJ2-7	14	TRBD1	TGTGCCAGCAGCCCCTTAAAGGGGGCCGGCGAGCAGTACTTC	CASSPLKGAGEQYF
NA	TRBV7-6	TRBJ2-7	14	NA	TGTGCCAGCAGCCCCCGAGATACTCCCTACGAGCAGTACTTC	CASSPRDTPYEQYF
once	TRBV21-1	TRBJ1-5	17	NA	TGTGCCAGCAGGCCGGGACAGGGCCTTTCTGGCAATCAGCCCCAGCATTTT	CASRPGQGLSGNQPQHF
NA	TRBV7-9	TRBJ2-1	17	NA	TGTGCCAGCAGCCTACCCCGGGGGCAGGGAGGGCGGGGTGAGCAGTTCTTC	CASSLPRGQGGRGEQFF
few	TRBV6-4	TRBJ1-2	15	NA	TGTGCCAGCAGTGACTCGAATCGGGGGGTGGATGGCTACACCTTC	CASSDSNRGVDGYTF
NA	TRBV6-4	TRBJ2-3	14	TRBD1	TGTGCCAGCAGTGAGGACAGGGTCACAGATACGCAGTATTTT	CASSEDRVTDTQYF
few	TRBV7-8	TRBJ2-3	16	NA	TGTGCCAGCAGCTCCCGGGACAAGGGCCTCACAGATACGCAGTATTTT	CASSSRDKGLTDTQYF
NA	TRBV4-1	TRBJ2-1	15	TRBD2	TGCGCCAGCAGCCCGGGACTAGCGAAAGGTTTCGAGCAGTTCTTC	CASSPGLAKGFEQFF
NA	TRBV9	TRBJ2-7	14	NA	TGTGCCAGCAGCCCAGCCGAGGTCTCCTACGAGCAGTACTTC	CASSPAEVSYEQYF